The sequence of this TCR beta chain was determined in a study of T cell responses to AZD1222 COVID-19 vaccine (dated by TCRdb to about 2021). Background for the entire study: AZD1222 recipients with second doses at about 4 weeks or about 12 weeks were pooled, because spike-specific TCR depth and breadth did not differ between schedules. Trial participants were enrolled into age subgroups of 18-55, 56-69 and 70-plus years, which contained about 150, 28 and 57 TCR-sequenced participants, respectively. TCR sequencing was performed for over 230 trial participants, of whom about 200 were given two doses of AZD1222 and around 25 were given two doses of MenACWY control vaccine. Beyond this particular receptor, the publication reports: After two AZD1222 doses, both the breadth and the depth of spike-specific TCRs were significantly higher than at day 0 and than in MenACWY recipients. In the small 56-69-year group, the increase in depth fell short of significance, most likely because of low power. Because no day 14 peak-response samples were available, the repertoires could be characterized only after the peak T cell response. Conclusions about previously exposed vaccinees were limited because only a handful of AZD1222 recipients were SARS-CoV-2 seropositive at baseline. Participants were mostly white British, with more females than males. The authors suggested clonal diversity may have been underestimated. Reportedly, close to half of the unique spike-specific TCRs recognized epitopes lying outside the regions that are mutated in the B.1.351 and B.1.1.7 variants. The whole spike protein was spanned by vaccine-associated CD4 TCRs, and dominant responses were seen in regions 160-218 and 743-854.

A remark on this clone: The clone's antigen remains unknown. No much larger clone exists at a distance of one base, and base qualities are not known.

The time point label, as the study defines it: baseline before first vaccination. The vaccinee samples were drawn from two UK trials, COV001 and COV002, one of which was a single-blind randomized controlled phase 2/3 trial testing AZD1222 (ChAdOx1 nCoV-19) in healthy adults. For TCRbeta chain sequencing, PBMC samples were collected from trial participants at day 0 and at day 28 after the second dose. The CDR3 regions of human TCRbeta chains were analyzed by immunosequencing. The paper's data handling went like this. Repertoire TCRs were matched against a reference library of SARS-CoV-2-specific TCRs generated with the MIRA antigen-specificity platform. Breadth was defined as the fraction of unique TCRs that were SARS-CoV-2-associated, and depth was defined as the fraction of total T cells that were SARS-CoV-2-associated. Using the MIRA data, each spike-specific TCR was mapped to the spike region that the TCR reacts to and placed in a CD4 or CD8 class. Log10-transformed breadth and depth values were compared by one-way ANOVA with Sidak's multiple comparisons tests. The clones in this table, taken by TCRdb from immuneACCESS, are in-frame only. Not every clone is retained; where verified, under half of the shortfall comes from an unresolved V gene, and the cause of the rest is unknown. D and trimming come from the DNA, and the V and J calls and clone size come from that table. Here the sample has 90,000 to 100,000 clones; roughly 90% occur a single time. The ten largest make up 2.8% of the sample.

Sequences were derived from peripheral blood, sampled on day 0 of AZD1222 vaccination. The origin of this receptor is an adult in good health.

CDR3 reads: CASRPAFRTGGTSGSGTDTQYF. The base sequence is TGTGCCAGCAGACCCGCCTTTCGGACAGGAGGGACTAGCGGGAGCGGAACAGATACGCAGTATTTT. The rearrangement joined TRBV21-1 to TRBJ2-3; the table gives TRBD2 as D, unverified against the DNA. TRBV21-1 is a listed pseudogene. The CDR3 sequence holds 22 residues, the cysteine and phenylalanine included. Here the CDR3 DNA is all that survives: 66 bases in frame from base 1.